This T cell receptor (beta chain) came from a study of cytomegalovirus exposure and HLA in healthy donors. The PCR ran on 60 Vbeta and 13 Jbeta primers. The assay was immunoSEQ multiplex PCR, and TCRdb's table has in-frame clones only and misses some. The sample lists approximately 170,000 clones, roughly 85% seen once, with roughly 1.5% in the top ten. General study findings and limits: The study recorded about 150 TCR beta chains that were cytomegalovirus-associated. An analysis that was carried out later associated fewer than 20,000 TCR beta sequences with HLA alleles at 0.05 false discovery rate. Presence/absence analyses took donor sequencing depth as roughly uniform.

This clone was found once. The antigen remains undetermined. The sample was PBMCs. The TCR was taken from a male donor in good health and CMV-seronegative.

The CDR3 region has the DNA TGTGCCAGCAGTCGAGACTTACCTAGCACAGATACGCAGTATTTT. Amino acid sequence: CASSRDLPSTDTQYF. The chain combines TRBV7-3 with TRBJ2-3; D call uncertain. The V gene lost 6 bases and the J gene lost 0 bases, with 13 bases spanning the gap. Germline V gene sequence: CDR1 SGHTA, CDR2 FQGTGA. The CDR3 is 15 amino acids.